Below, 26 T cell receptor beta chains from the same sample are listed, as sequenced in a study of blood T cells in healthy people across ages. PCR was performed a second time for 7 to 11 cycles using a sample-barcoded 5' primer and a J-beta primer mix. TCRdb passed the 5' RACE reads through MiXCR, listing each CDR3 protein once. This sample has approximately 780,000 distinct CDR3 sequences, with roughly 26% found just once. This sample was also put to use in a study of T cells of mothers and their children.

The sample taken for sequencing was blood. These TCRs come from a boy aged 10-17 years in good health.

The sample holds a few counts of this clonotype. J is TRBJ2-1 and V is TRBV9; 13 nucleotides agree with TRBD2. In germline, CDR1 is SGDLS, CDR2 YYNGEE. Germline trimming cut 4 bases from V and 0 bases from J; bases unmatched to any gene: 4. This CDR3 spans 17 amino acids. The CDR3 spells CASSLRTSGGSYNEQFF. The DNA for the CDR3 is TGTGCCAGCAGCCTCCGGACTAGCGGGGGCTCCTACAATGAGCAGTTCTTC.

This clonotype came up a few times. The J gene is TRBJ2-4, the V gene TRBV12-3 or TRBV12-4, with D perhaps given as TRBD1 or TRBD2 (5 bases each). The ends were cut back, 4 bases at V and 8 bases at J, with 18 bases in the middle. The CDR3 runs to 15 residues. The CDR3 nucleotides read TGTGCCAGCAGTTCCCGTGGGGGTTCAGTGGACATTCAGTACTTC. Amino acid sequence: CASSSRGGSVDIQYF.

The chain is built from TRBV24-1 and TRBJ2-1; 11 nucleotides agree with TRBD2. The V segment lost 3 bases and the J segment 10 bases; nucleotides outside the gene matches: 7. The CDR3 spans 15 residues. Germline CDR1 reads KGHDR; CDR2 reads SFDVKD. CDR3 bases: TGTGCCACCAGTGATCCTAGGACTAGCGGGCACGAGCAGTTCTTC. Translation gives CATSDPRTSGHEQFF.

This chain uses TRBV29-1 with TRBJ2-5; no definite D call. CDR1 and CDR2 from the germline V gene are SQVTM and ANQGSEA. Trimming took 3 bases from V and 2 from J, leaving 7 bases between them. The CDR3 sequence is 12 residues long. The CDR3 nucleotides read TGCAGCGTTGACCAGTCACAAGAGACCCAGTACTTC. Translated: CSVDQSQETQYF.

This clonotype was counted a few times. The chain joins TRBV29-1 to TRBJ2-5, with D unresolved. Between the trimmed V and J ends, which lost 4 bases and 1 base, there was a span of 10 bases. Germline loops: CDR1 SQVTM, CDR2 ANQGSEA. There are 13 residues in the CDR3. CDR3 sequence reads: CSVGIAVQETQYF. CDR3 DNA: TGCAGCGTTGGTATAGCAGTCCAAGAGACCCAGTACTTC.

This sequence joins TRBV7-3 and TRBJ2-1, with 16 bases lining up with TRBD2. Trimming cost V 4 bases and J 4 bases; bases outside gene matches: 7. Germline assignment: CDR1 SGHTA and CDR2 FQGTGA. CDR3 length: 18 residues. The CDR3 sequence: CASSSGTSGGARYNEQFF. The CDR3 region has the DNA TGTGCCAGCAGCTCGGGGACTAGCGGGGGGGCGAGGTACAATGAGCAGTTCTTC.

The V and J genes are TRBV6-6 and TRBJ2-1; D may be TRBD1 or TRBD2 (6 bases each). V lost 5 bases to trimming and J lost 6 bases, with 17 bases between them. The germline V gene has CDR1 MNHNY and CDR2 SVGAGI (reference sequence). CDR3 length: 15 amino acids. The CDR3 DNA follows: TGTGCCAGCAGTATTGGGGGGCCCCTAATCAATGAGCAGTTCTTC. It specifies CASSIGGPLINEQFF.

This clonotype was observed once. The chain is built from TRBV20-1 and TRBJ1-2; TRBD1 is a possible D gene (5 bases). The germline V gene encodes CDR1 DFQATT and CDR2 SNEGSKA (reference sequence). V was pared by 3 bases and J by 7 bases, with 12 bases between. The CDR3 length is 12 residues. CDR3 sequence reads: CSARGRARGYTF. In DNA form, the CDR3 reads TGCAGTGCTAGGGGCAGGGCTCGTGGCTACACCTTC.

The J gene is TRBJ1-6, the V gene TRBV6-4, with 7 bases matching TRBD1. Germline loops: CDR1 MRHNA, CDR2 SNTAGT. The CDR3 runs 11 residues. The V gene end was trimmed by 7 bases and the J gene end by 15 bases; junction bases not matched to a gene: 6. For the CDR3, the DNA is TGTGCCAGCAACATAACAGGGGTCCTCCACTTT. This sequence encodes CASNITGVLHF.

The CDR3 sequence is CASRSGQPNTEAFF. The CDR3, as DNA: TGTGCCAGCAGATCGGGACAGCCTAACACTGAAGCTTTCTTT. This chain links TRBV27 with TRBJ1-1; 7 bases map to TRBD1. V lost 6 bases, J lost 2 bases, and 6 bases stayed unmatched. CDR1 is MNHEY, CDR2 SMNVEV, per germline (reference sequence). The CDR3 loop spans 14 amino acids.

CDR3 DNA sequence: TGCGCCAGCAGCCTGGGAGGAGCGGGGGTACAAGAGACCCAGTACTTC. Amino acids: CASSLGGAGVQETQYF. The V gene is TRBV5-1, the J gene TRBJ2-5; 8 bases are a match to TRBD2. J lost 2 bases, V lost 4 bases, and 10 bases had no gene match. There are 16 residues in the CDR3. Germline V gene sequence: CDR1 SGHRS, CDR2 YFSETQ.

This chain connects TRBV20-1 to TRBJ2-4, with D possibly being TRBD1 (6 bases). CDR1 and CDR2 from the germline V gene are DFQATT and SNEGSKA (reference sequence). The CDR3 has 14 residues. Trimming shortened V by 4 bases and J by 0 bases, and 10 bases separated the two germline ends. The CDR3 DNA is TGCAGTGCTAATGACAGGCTAGCCAAAAACATTCAGTACTTC. Translation: CSANDRLAKNIQYF.

This clonotype was seen only a few times. The rearrangement joins TRBV12-3 or TRBV12-4 to TRBJ2-7; 9 bases map to TRBD1. The CDR3 consists of 15 residues. The trim removed 0 bases at V and 4 bases at J, leaving 4 bases unmatched. The CDR3 sequence: CASSLAAGQGYEQYF. As DNA, the CDR3 is TGTGCCAGCAGTTTAGCGGCGGGACAGGGTTACGAGCAGTACTTC.

The V and J genes are TRBV14 and TRBJ2-2; TRBD1 might be the D (5 bases). Trimming removed 0 bases from V and 4 bases from J, with 9 bases in between. CDR1 and CDR2 (germline): SGHDN, FVKESK. The CDR3 runs 15 residues. The CDR3 here is CASSQETRATGELFF. As DNA, the CDR3 is TGTGCCAGCAGCCAAGAAACCAGGGCCACCGGGGAGCTGTTTTTT.

There are a few counts of this clonotype. This chain uses TRBV11-2 with TRBJ1-3; D is unresolved. The V end was cut by 3 bases, the J end by 0 bases, with 6 bases between. This CDR3 spans 14 amino acids. Germline V gives CDR1 SGHAT, CDR2 FQNNGV. CDR3 sequence reads: CASSFGPSGNTIYF. The CDR3 region has the DNA TGTGCCAGCAGCTTTGGCCCCTCTGGAAACACCATATATTTT. The full variable domain, with the rest looked up from reference TRBV11-2 and TRBJ1-3, is EAGVAQSPRYKIIEKRQSVAFWCNPISGHATLYWYQQILGQGPKLLIQFQNNGVVDDSQLPKDRFSAERLKGVDSTLKIQPAKLEDSAVYLCASSFGPSGNTIYFGEGSWLTVV.

The CDR3 sequence is CASSVGHGSSGNTIYF. Written as DNA, the CDR3 is TGTGCCAGCAGCGTAGGCCACGGGAGCTCTGGAAACACCATATATTTT. The chain is built from TRBV9 and TRBJ1-3; no reliable D call. Germline CDR1 reads SGDLS; CDR2 reads YYNGEE. V lost 0 bases to trimming and J lost 0 bases, with 10 bases between them. CDR3 length equals 16 residues.

V and J are TRBV27 and TRBJ1-5, with D hard to call. The CDR3 length is 9 residues. V dropped 7 bases and J dropped 10 bases, with 5 bases sitting between them. CDR1 and CDR2 (germline): MNHEY, SMNVEV (reference sequence). The CDR3: CASNYPQHF. The DNA of the CDR3 is TGTGCCAGCAACTACCCCCAGCATTTT.

With regard to this clonotype: Its ends do not fully match the called genes, so a read error is possible. The chain recombines TRBV7-9 with TRBJ2-2, with D possibly matching TRBD1 (6 bases). The CDR3 runs 14 residues. Germline assignment: CDR1 SEHNR and CDR2 FQNEAQ (reference sequence). The CDR3 is CAITTGTNTEELFF. In nucleotides, the CDR3 is TGTGCCATCACAACAGGGACAAACACCGAGGAGCTGTTTTTT.

This clonotype was counted once. This chain uses TRBV5-1 with TRBJ2-3; TRBD2 aligns across 9 bases. The germline CDR1 and CDR2 sequences are SGHRS and YFSETQ. V was clipped by 4 bases and J by 4 bases; unmatched bases: 13. The CDR3 sequence is 17 residues long. CDR3 region: CASSSTGTSTFADTQYF. The CDR3 region has the DNA TGCGCCAGCAGCAGTACCGGGACTAGCACCTTCGCAGATACGCAGTATTTT.

This clonotype appeared a few times. V gene TRBV29-1 combines with J gene TRBJ2-3; D is possibly TRBD1 (6 bases). Germline CDR1 and CDR2: SQVTM and ANQGSEA. Trimming left V 4 bases short and J 6 bases short, with 11 bases between. There are 12 residues in the CDR3. CDR3 DNA sequence: TGCAGCGTTGCGCACAGGGCGGATACGCAGTATTTT. Its protein is CSVAHRADTQYF.

The chain joins TRBV29-1 to TRBJ1-1; no clear D gene. The CDR3 spans 13 residues. Germline V gene sequence: CDR1 SQVTM, CDR2 ANQGSEA. With 3 bases removed from V and 6 bases from J, the gap between germline ends came to 14 bases. CDR3 region: CSVDPGWGAEAFF. CDR3 DNA sequence: TGCAGCGTTGATCCGGGGTGGGGAGCTGAAGCTTTCTTT. The variable domain in full, with the rest retrieved from reference TRBV29-1 and TRBJ1-1, is SAVISQKPSRDICQRGTSLTIQCQVDSQVTMMFWYRQQPGQSLTLIATANQGSEATYESGFVIDKFPISRPNLTFSTLTVSNMSPEDSSIYLCSVDPGWGAEAFFGQGTRLTVV.

This clonotype was counted only a few times. The chain couples TRBV5-1 to TRBJ2-3; the D is unclear. Germline CDR1 reads SGHRS; CDR2 reads YFSETQ. Deletions cut 0 bases from V and 2 bases from J, with 10 bases between. The CDR3 has 15 amino acids. The CDR3 sequence is CASSLEGSNTDTQYF. The CDR3 DNA is TGCGCCAGCAGCTTGGAAGGGTCCAACACAGATACGCAGTATTTT.

This clonotype occurred a few times. The rearrangement joins TRBV28 to TRBJ1-6; D might be TRBD1 (5 bases). Germline loops: CDR1 MDHEN, CDR2 SYDVKM. The ends were cut back, 4 bases at V and 9 bases at J, with 16 bases in the middle. This CDR3 has 15 amino acids. The CDR3, as DNA: TGTGCCAGCAGTTCCCCGGGGGGTATAGGTTCACCCCTCCACTTT. It encodes CASSSPGGIGSPLHF. Drawing the rest from reference TRBV28 and TRBJ1-6, the complete variable domain is DVKVTQSSRYLVKRTGEKVFLECVQDMDHENMFWYRQDPGLGLRLIYFSYDVKMKEKGDIPEGYSVSREKKERFSLILESASTNQTSMYLCASSSPGGIGSPLHFGNGTRLTVT.

This chain uses TRBV28 with TRBJ2-7, with 8 positions matching TRBD2. Germline CDR1 reads MDHEN; CDR2 reads SYDVKM. This CDR3 contains 14 residues. V shed 2 bases and J 2 bases; nucleotides not matched to a gene: 2. This CDR3 reads CASSLGLAPYEQYF. In nucleotides, the CDR3 is TGTGCCAGCAGTTTAGGACTAGCACCCTACGAGCAGTACTTC.

This clonotype was counted between two and nine times. The junction departs from germline at one end; a sequencing error may be responsible. This chain joins TRBV5-4 and TRBJ2-7; D is tentatively TRBD1 or TRBD2 (6 bases each). Germline CDR1 is SGHNT and CDR2 is YYREEE (reference sequence). This CDR3 contains 18 residues. CDR3 loop: CVSTSGTPPGAPTYEQYF. The CDR3 region has the DNA TGTGTCAGCACTTCGGGGACGCCACCGGGGGCACCTACCTACGAGCAGTACTTC. Complete variable domain (other parts from reference TRBV5-4 and TRBJ2-7): ETGVTQSPTHLIKTRGQQVTLRCSSQSGHNTVSWYQQALGQGPQFIFQYYREEENGRGNFPPRFSGLQFPNYSSELNVNALELDDSALYLCVSTSGTPPGAPTYEQYFGPGTRLTVT.

The chain is built from TRBV7-9 and TRBJ2-3; 7 bases agree with TRBD1. Germline assignment: CDR1 SEHNR and CDR2 FQNEAQ (reference sequence). Trimming at V came to 5 bases and at J to 6 bases, leaving 11 bases not matched to a gene. This CDR3 has 15 residues. This CDR3 is CASSQQGSIRDTQYF. As DNA, the CDR3 is TGTGCCAGCAGCCAACAGGGGTCCATCAGGGATACGCAGTATTTT.